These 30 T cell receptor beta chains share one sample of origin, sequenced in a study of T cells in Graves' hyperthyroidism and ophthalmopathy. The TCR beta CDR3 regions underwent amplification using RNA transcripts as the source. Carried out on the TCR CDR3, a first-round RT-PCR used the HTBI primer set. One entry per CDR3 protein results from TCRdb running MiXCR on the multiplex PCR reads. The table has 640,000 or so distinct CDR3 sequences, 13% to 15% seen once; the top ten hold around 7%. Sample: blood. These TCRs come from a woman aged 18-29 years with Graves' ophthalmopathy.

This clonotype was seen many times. Here the CDR3 reads CSARGTNTGELFF. The CDR3 bases are TGCAGTGCTAGAGGAACGAACACCGGGGAGCTGTTTTTT. V and J are TRBV20-1 and TRBJ2-2; D gene unclear. The V end was cut by 1 base, the J end by 0 bases, with 3 bases between. Germline V gives CDR1 DFQATT, CDR2 SNEGSKA (reference sequence). CDR3 size: 13 residues.

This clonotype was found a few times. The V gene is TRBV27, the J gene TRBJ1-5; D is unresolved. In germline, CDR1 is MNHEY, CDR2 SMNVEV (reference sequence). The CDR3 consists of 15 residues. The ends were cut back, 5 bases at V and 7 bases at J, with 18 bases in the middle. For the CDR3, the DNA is TGTGCCAGCAGTGAAGGACGGGGTCCACAGCAGCCCCAGCATTTT. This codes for CASSEGRGPQQPQHF.

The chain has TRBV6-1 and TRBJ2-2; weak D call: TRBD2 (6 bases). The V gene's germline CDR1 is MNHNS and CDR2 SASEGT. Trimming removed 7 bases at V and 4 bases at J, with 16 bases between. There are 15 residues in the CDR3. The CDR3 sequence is CASTQRAGTTGELFF. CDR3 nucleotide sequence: TGTGCCAGCACCCAGAGGGCGGGAACCACCGGGGAGCTGTTTTTT.

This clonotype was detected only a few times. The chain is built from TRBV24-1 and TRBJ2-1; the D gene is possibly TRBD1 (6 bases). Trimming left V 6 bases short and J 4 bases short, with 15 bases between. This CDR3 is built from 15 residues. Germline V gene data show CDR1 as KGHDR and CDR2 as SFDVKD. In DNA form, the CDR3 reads TGTGCCACCAGTCAGGGGTGGGACGGATACAATGAGCAGTTCTTC. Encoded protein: CATSQGWDGYNEQFF.

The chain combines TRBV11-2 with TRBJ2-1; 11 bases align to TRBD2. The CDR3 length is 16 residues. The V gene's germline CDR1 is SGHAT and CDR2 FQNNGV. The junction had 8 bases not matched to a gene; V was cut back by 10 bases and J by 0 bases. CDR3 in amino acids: CATRPGLAVSYNEQFF. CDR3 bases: TGTGCCACCCGACCGGGACTAGCGGTCTCCTACAATGAGCAGTTCTTC.

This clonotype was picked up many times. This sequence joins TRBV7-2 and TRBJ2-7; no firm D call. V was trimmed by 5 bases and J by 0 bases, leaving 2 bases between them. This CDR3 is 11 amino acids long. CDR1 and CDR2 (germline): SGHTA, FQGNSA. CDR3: CASSTSYEQYF. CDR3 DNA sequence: TGTGCCAGCAGCACCTCCTACGAGCAGTACTTC.

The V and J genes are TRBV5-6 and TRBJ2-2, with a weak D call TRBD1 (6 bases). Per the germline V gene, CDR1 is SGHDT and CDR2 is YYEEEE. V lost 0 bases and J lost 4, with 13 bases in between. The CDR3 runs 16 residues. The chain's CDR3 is CASSLAPTGLTGELFF. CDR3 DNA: TGTGCCAGCAGCTTGGCCCCAACAGGGCTCACCGGGGAGCTGTTTTTT. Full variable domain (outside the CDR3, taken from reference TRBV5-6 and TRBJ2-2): DAGVTQSPTHLIKTRGQQVTLRCSPKSGHDTVSWYQQALGQGPQFIFQYYEEEERQRGNFPDRFSGHQFPNYSSELNVNALLLGDSALYLCASSLAPTGLTGELFFGEGSRLTVL.

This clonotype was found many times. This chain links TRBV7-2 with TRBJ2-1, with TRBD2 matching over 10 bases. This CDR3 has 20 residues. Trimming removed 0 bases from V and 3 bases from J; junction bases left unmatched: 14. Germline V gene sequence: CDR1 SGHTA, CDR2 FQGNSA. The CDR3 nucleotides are TGTGCCAGCAGCTTAGCCCCGGGACTAGCGACACATGGATTCTACAATGAGCAGTTCTTC. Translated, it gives CASSLAPGLATHGFYNEQFF.

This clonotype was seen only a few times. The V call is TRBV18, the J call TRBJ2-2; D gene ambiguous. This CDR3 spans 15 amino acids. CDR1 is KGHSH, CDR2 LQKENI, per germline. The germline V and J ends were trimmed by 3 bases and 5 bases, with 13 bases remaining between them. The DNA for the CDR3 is TGTGCCAGCTCACCGCTATTCGACTTGACCGGGGAGCTGTTTTTT. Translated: CASSPLFDLTGELFF.

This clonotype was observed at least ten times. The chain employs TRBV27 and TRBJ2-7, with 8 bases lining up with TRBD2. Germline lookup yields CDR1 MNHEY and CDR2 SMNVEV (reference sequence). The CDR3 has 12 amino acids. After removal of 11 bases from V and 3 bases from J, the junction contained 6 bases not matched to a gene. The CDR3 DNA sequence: TGTGCCTCGGGACTAGAATTCTACGAGCAGTACTTC. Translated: CASGLEFYEQYF.

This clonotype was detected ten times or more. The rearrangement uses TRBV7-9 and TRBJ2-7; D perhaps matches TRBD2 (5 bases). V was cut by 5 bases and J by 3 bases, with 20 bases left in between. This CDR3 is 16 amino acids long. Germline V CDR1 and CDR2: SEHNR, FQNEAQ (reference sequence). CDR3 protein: CASSPTVGVSLYEQYF. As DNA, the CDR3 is TGTGCCAGCAGCCCCACCGTCGGGGTCTCTCTCTACGAGCAGTACTTC. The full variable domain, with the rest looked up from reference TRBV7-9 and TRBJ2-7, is DTGVSQNPRHKITKRGQNVTFRCDPISEHNRLYWYRQTLGQGPEFLTYFQNEAQLEKSRLLSDRFSAERPKGSFSTLEIQRTEQGDSAMYLCASSPTVGVSLYEQYFGPGTRLTVT.

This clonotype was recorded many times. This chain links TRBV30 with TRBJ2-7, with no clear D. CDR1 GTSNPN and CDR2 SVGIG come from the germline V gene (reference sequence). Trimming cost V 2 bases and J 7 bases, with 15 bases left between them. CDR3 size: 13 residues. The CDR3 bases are TGTGCCTGGAGTCCCGGACCTTCTACGGAGCAGTACTTC. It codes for CAWSPGPSTEQYF.

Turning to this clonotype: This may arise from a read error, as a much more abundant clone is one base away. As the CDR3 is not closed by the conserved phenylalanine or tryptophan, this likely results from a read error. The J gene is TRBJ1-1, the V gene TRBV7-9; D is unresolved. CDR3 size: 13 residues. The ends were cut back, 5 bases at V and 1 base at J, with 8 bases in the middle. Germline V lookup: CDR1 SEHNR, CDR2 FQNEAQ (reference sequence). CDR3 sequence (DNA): TGTGCCAGCAGCCCCCCGCCGAACACTGAAGCTTTCTCT. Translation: CASSPPPNTEAFS.

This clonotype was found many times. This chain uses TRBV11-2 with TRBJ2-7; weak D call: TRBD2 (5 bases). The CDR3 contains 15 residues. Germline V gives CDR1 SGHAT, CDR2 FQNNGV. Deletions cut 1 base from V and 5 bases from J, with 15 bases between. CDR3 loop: CASSLVSGRRNEQYF. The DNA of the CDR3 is TGTGCCAGCAGCTTAGTAAGTGGGAGAAGGAACGAGCAGTACTTC. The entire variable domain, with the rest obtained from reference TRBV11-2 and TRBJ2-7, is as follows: EAGVAQSPRYKIIEKRQSVAFWCNPISGHATLYWYQQILGQGPKLLIQFQNNGVVDDSQLPKDRFSAERLKGVDSTLKIQPAKLEDSAVYLCASSLVSGRRNEQYFGPGTRLTVT.

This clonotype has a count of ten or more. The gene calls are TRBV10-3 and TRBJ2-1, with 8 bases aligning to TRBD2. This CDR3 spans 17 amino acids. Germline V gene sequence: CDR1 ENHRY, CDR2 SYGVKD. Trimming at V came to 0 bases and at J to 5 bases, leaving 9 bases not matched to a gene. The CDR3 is CAISESKGLEVDNEQFF. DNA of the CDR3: TGTGCCATCAGTGAGTCGAAGGGACTAGAGGTCGACAATGAGCAGTTCTTC.

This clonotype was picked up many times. The CDR3 DNA follows: TGCGCCAGCAGCTGGTCCTACGCGGGGAATGAGCAGTTCTTC. Translation gives CASSWSYAGNEQFF. The rearrangement uses TRBV4-1 and TRBJ2-1, with D possibly matching TRBD2 (6 bases). This CDR3 spans 14 amino acids. The V and J ends lost 5 bases and 7 bases respectively, with 15 bases between them. Germline V lookup: CDR1 MGHRA, CDR2 YSYEKL.

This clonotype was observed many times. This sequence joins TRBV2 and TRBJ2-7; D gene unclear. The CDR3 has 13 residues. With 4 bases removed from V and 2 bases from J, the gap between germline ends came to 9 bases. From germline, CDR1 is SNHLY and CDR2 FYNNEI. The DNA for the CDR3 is TGTGCCAGCAGTGGAACAGCCGCCTACGAGCAGTACTTC. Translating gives CASSGTAAYEQYF.

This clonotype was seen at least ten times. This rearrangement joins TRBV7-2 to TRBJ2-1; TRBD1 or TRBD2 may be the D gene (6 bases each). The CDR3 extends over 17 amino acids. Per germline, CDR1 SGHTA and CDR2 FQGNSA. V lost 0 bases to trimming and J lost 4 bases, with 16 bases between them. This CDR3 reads CASSLALGGGGYNEQFF. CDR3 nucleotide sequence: TGTGCCAGCAGCTTAGCGCTAGGGGGAGGCGGTTACAATGAGCAGTTCTTC.

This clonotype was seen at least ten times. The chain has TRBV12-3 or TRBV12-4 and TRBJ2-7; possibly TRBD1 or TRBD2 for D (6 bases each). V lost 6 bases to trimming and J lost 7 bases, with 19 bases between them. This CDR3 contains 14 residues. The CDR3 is CASSIGPKGGEQYF. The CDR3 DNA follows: TGTGCCAGCAGCATCGGTCCTAAGGGGGGTGAGCAGTACTTC.

The CDR3 here is CASLAGTGGTDTQYF. The CDR3 region has the DNA TGTGCCAGCCTCGCCGGGACAGGGGGCACAGATACGCAGTATTTT. The chain links TRBV2 to TRBJ2-3; 10 nucleotides match TRBD1. J gave up 1 base and V 8 bases, and 6 bases lay outside the gene matches. Germline V lookup: CDR1 SNHLY, CDR2 FYNNEI. The CDR3 extends over 15 amino acids.

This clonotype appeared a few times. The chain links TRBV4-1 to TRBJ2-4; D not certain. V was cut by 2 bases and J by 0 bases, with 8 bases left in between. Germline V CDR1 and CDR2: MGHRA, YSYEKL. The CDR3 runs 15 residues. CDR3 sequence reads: CASSQRHLAKNIQYF. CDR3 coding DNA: TGCGCCAGCAGCCAACGACACCTAGCCAAAAACATTCAGTACTTC.

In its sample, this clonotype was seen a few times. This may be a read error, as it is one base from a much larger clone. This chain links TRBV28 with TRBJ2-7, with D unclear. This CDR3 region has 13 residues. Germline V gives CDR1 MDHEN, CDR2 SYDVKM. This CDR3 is CTSSFYSGYEQYF. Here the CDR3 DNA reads TGTACCAGCAGTTTTTACTCCGGGTACGAGCAGTACTTC.

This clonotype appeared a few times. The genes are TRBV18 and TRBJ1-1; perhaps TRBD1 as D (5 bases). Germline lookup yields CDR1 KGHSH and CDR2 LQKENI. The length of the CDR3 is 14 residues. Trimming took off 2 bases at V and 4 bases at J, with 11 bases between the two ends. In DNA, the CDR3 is TGTGCCAGCTCACCAGGAGGGACGAGCACTGAAGCTTTCTTT. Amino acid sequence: CASSPGGTSTEAFF. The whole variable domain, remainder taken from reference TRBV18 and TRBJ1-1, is NAGVMQNPRHLVRRRGQEARLRCSPMKGHSHVYWYRQLPEEGLKFMVYLQKENIIDESGMPKERFSAEFPKEGPSILRIQQVVRGDSAAYFCASSPGGTSTEAFFGQGTRLTVV.

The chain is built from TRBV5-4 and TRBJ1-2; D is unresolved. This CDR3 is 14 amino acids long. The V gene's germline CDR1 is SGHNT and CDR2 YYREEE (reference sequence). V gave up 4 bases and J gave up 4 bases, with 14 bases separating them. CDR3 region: CASSRTAAVYGYTF. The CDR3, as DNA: TGTGCCAGCAGCAGAACAGCTGCGGTCTATGGCTACACCTTC.

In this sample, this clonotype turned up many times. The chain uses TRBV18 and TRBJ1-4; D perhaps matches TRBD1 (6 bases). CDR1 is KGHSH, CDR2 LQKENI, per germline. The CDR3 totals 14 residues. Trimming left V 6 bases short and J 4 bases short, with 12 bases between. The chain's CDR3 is CASSQQGLNEKLFF. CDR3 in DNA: TGTGCCAGCTCGCAACAGGGCCTTAATGAAAAACTGTTTTTT.

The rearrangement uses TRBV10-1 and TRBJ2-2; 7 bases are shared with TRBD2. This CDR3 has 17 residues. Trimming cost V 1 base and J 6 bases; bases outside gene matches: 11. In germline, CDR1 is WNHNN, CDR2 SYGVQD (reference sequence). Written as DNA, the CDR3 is TGCGCCAGCAGTGAGTATAAAGGGCGGGAGAAATCCGGGGAGCTGTTTTTT. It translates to CASSEYKGREKSGELFF.

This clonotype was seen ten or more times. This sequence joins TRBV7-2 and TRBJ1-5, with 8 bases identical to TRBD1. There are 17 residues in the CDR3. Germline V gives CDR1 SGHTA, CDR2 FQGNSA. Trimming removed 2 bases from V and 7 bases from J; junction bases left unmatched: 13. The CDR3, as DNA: TGTGCCAGCAGCTTATCGCCCCTCAGGGGGCGATCCCAGCCCCAGCATTTT. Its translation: CASSLSPLRGRSQPQHF.

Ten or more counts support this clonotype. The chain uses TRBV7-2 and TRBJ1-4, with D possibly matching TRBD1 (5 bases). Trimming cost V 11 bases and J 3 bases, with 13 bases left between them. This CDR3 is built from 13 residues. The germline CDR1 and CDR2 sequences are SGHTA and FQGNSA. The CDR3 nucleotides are TGTGCCTGTTCCCTGGGGCCTAATGAAAAACTGTTTTTT. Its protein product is CACSLGPNEKLFF. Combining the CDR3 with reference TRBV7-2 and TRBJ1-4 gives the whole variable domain GAGVSQSPSNKVTEKGKDVELRCDPISGHTALYWYRQSLGQGLEFLIYFQGNSAPDKSGLPSDRFSAERTGGSVSTLTIQRTQQEDSAVYLCACSLGPNEKLFFGSGTQLSVL.

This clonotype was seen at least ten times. CDR3 nucleotides: TGCGCCAGCAGCCAAGACGGGGCACGGGTATCTGAAGCTTTCTTT. Protein product: CASSQDGARVSEAFF. The chain recombines TRBV4-1 with TRBJ1-1; D possibly corresponds to TRBD1 (5 bases). In germline, CDR1 is MGHRA, CDR2 YSYEKL. This CDR3 is 15 amino acids long. Trimming pared 0 bases from V and 6 bases from J, leaving 14 bases between.

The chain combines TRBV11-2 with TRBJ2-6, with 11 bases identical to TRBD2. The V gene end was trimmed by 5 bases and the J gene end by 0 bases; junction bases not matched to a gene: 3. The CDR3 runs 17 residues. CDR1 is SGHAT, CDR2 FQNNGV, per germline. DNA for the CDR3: TGTGCCAGCAGCCCAGGACTAGCGGGCTCTGGGGCCAACGTCCTGACTTTC. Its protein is CASSPGLAGSGANVLTF.